The 12 T cell receptor beta chains below all came from one sample that was sequenced in a study of blood T cell repertoires in COVID-19 (dated by TCRdb to the early 2020s). Library method: the immunoSEQ multiplex PCR assay. This is the immuneACCESS table as TCRdb keeps it, with only in-frame sequences that have V and J called. A part of the clones is gone; compared with another copy, unresolved V genes explain less than half, and the rest is unexplained. The sample table contains nearly 250,000 clones; only one count was recorded for roughly 83% of them. The biggest ten clones account for approximately 6.2% of the sample. Specimen: peripheral blood. These receptors were taken from a woman over 75 with COVID-19, enrolled during active disease.

In regard to this clone: Other DNA sequences in this specimen translate into the identical CDR3. The chain recombines TRBV28 with TRBJ1-2, with D perhaps TRBD1 (6 bases). Trimming took off 6 bases at V and 4 bases at J, with 9 bases between the two ends. Germline CDR1 reads MDHEN; CDR2 reads SYDVKM. This CDR3 comprises 12 residues. CDR3 coding DNA: TGTGCCAGCAGCTTACAGGGCTATGGCTACACCTTC. Residues: CASSLQGYGYTF.

The V call is TRBV5-1, the J call TRBJ2-4; 9 bases agree with TRBD1. This CDR3 has 16 amino acids. The ends lost 0 bases at V and 8 bases at J; junction bases unmatched: 9. Germline V lookup: CDR1 SGHRS, CDR2 YFSETQ. CDR3 sequence reads: CASSLAPGQGGDIQYF. The CDR3 DNA reads TGCGCCAGCAGCTTGGCCCCGGGACAGGGTGGAGACATTCAGTACTTC.

The table lists this clone with a few counts. This rearrangement joins TRBV20-1 to TRBJ1-2; no definite D call. Germline V gene data show CDR1 as DFQATT and CDR2 as SNEGSKA (reference sequence). The CDR3 totals 11 residues. Trimming pared 3 bases from V and 7 bases from J, leaving 9 bases between. The CDR3 loop is CSASLQIGYTF. DNA of the CDR3: TGCAGTGCTAGTTTGCAGATTGGCTACACCTTC.

The chain has TRBV29-1 and TRBJ2-2, with D possibly TRBD1 on 6 matching bases. Germline values: CDR1 SQVTM, CDR2 ANQGSEA. V lost 3 bases, J lost 1 base, and 12 bases lay in between. There are 15 residues in the CDR3. In DNA form, the CDR3 reads TGCAGCGTTGAGGTACAGGGCAAGAACACCGGGGAGCTGTTTTTT. This codes for CSVEVQGKNTGELFF.

This sequence joins TRBV6-5 and TRBJ1-4, with D unresolved. The length of the CDR3 is 12 residues. Germline V gene sequence: CDR1 MNHEY, CDR2 SVGAGI. Trimming pared 8 bases from V and 11 bases from J, leaving 15 bases between. DNA for the CDR3: TGTGCCAGCTGGGGAGGAGAGATGAAACTGTTTTTT. Translated: CASWGGEMKLFF.

The chain is built from TRBV19 and TRBJ2-3; weak D call: TRBD2 (5 bases). Trimming pared 6 bases from V and 0 bases from J, leaving 13 bases between. This CDR3 is 15 amino acids long. Germline lookup yields CDR1 LNHDA and CDR2 SQIVND (reference sequence). CDR3 nucleotide sequence: TGTGCCAGTAGGACGCCGGGGATTAGCACAGATACGCAGTATTTT. This sequence encodes CASRTPGISTDTQYF. Variable domain in full (rest from reference TRBV19 and TRBJ2-3): DGGITQSPKYLFRKEGQNVTLSCEQNLNHDAMYWYRQDPGQGLRLIYYSQIVNDFQKGDIAEGYSVSREKKESFPLTVTSAQKNPTAFYLCASRTPGISTDTQYFGPGTRLTVL.

The rearrangement joins TRBV28 to TRBJ1-5; TRBD1 might be the D (5 bases). The CDR3 contains 15 residues. Trimming took 6 bases from V and 4 from J, leaving 16 bases between them. Germline-derived CDR1 and CDR2 are MDHEN and SYDVKM. CDR3 coding DNA: TGTGCCAGCAGCATTACCAGGGCAGGAAATCAGCCCCAGCATTTT. Its protein product is CASSITRAGNQPQHF. Supplemented by reference TRBV28 and TRBJ1-5, the full variable domain reads DVKVTQSSRYLVKRTGEKVFLECVQDMDHENMFWYRQDPGLGLRLIYFSYDVKMKEKGDIPEGYSVSREKKERFSLILESASTNQTSMYLCASSITRAGNQPQHFGDGTRLSIL.

This sequence joins TRBV30 and TRBJ1-2, with D hard to call. V lost 2 bases and J lost 0, with 4 bases in between. The length of the CDR3 is 12 residues. CDR1 is GTSNPN, CDR2 SVGIG, per germline (reference sequence). CDR3: CAWSSTNYGYTF. CDR3 bases: TGTGCCTGGAGTTCTACTAACTATGGCTACACCTTC.

CDR3 coding DNA: TGTGCCAGCAGCTGGACTAGCGTGGAGGTAGAGACCCAGTACTTC. Translated, it gives CASSWTSVEVETQYF. The chain uses TRBV7-2 and TRBJ2-5; the match to TRBD2 covers 9 bases. This CDR3 region has 15 residues. Trimming cost V 4 bases and J 4 bases; bases outside gene matches: 7. Germline values: CDR1 SGHTA, CDR2 FQGNSA.

The chain couples TRBV6-5 to TRBJ1-2; 8 nucleotides agree with TRBD1. The J segment lost 4 bases and the V segment lost 2 bases, leaving 6 bases of the junction unmatched. Germline V gene sequence: CDR1 MNHEY, CDR2 SVGAGI. The CDR3 consists of 15 residues. CDR3 nucleotides: TGTGCCAGCAGTTACCGTTCGGACAGGGTCTATGGCTACACCTTC. This gives the protein CASSYRSDRVYGYTF.

In its sample, this clone was seen once. The chain is built from TRBV28 and TRBJ1-6; D unclear. V dropped 6 bases and J dropped 6 bases, with 15 bases sitting between them. The CDR3 covers 15 residues. Per germline, CDR1 MDHEN and CDR2 SYDVKM. The CDR3 reads CASRGLDPRNSPLHF. As DNA, the CDR3 is TGTGCCAGCAGGGGCCTCGACCCCCGTAATTCACCCCTCCACTTT.

This rearrangement joins TRBV11-3 to TRBJ1-3; no firm D call. The V gene lost 5 bases and the J gene lost 0 bases, with 11 bases spanning the gap. The CDR3 loop spans 15 amino acids. Looked up from germline, CDR1 is SGHNT and CDR2 is YENEEA. DNA for the CDR3: TGTGCCAGCAGCCACTCCGGGTCCTCTGGAAACACCATATATTTT. Protein product: CASSHSGSSGNTIYF.